This entry concerns a single TCR beta chain. Its matching antigen is unknown. An end of the junction differs from the germline gene, which may be a read error. The same CDR3 arises from other DNA sequences in this sample as well. The data originate from a study of radiation and T cells in renal cell carcinoma. Study-wide results and limits: Without pretreatment biopsies, baseline tumor clonotype presence was undetermined. In blood, top tumor clones expanded by 2 weeks, shrinking by 4.

Per germline, CDR1 ENHRY and CDR2 SYGVKD. There are 15 residues in the CDR3. Assay used: immunoSEQ multiplex PCR; TCRdb lists only in-frame clones, some missing. The sample yields fewer than 200,000 clones, about 87% seen once. Documented time point: blood 4 weeks post-SBRT, at nephrectomy. Treatment reported: 15 Gy SBRT to primary tumor, nephrectomy 4 weeks later. Nephrectomy followed 15 Gy stereotactic body radiation by 4 weeks. Blood was sampled at baseline, 2 weeks and 4 weeks after SBRT. The sequence came from a woman aged 50 to 65 with renal cell carcinoma. The material was blood, obtained from a patient whose treatment included radiotherapy and nephrectomy. The chain joins TRBV10-3 to TRBJ2-7; D perhaps matches TRBD2 (6 bases). The CDR3: CAISDSGGPSYEQYF. For the CDR3, the DNA is TGCGCCATCAGCGATAGCGGAGGGCCTTCCTACGAGCAGTACTTC.